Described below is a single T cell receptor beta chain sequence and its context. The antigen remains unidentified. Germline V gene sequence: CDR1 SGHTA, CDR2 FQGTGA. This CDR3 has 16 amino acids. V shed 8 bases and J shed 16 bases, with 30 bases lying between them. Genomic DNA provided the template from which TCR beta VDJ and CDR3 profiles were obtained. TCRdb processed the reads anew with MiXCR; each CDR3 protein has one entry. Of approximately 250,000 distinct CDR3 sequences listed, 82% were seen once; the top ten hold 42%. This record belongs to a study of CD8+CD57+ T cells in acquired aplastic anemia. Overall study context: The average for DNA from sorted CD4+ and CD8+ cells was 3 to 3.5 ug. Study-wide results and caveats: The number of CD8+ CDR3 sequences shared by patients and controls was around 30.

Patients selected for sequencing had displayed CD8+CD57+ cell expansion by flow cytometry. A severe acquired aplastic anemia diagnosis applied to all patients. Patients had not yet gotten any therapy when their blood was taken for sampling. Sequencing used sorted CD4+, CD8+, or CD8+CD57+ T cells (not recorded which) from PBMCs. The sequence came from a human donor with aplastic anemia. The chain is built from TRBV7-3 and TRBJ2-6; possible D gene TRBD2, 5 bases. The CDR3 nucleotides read TGTGCCAGCTCAAGAGCGGCTAACGCCGTTGAACACGGACTGACTTTC. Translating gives CASSRAANAVEHGLTF.